The entry below gives a single T cell receptor beta chain sequence along with its context. The antigen is not known. The V and J ends lost 2 bases and 0 bases, in that order; junction bases with no gene match: 10. Germline V lookup: CDR1 SGHTA, CDR2 FQGNSA. The CDR3 has 18 residues. The data were taken from a study of siplizumab effects on memory and regulatory T cells. Study observations and caveats: Unstimulated subset assignment was obtained for only a minor fraction of alloreactive clones. The authors could not assign a naive or memory phenotype to roughly 75-97% of proliferating CD4+ or CD8+ clones. Naive T cells looked more diverse than memory cells, and they looked like major contributors to the alloresponse.

Sequencing was performed with immunoSEQ multiplex PCR; in TCRdb, only in-frame clones are kept and a portion is missing. The table shows about 1,100 clones, with around 67% occurring only once. This rearrangement joins TRBV7-2 to TRBJ2-1; 7 nucleotides line up with TRBD1. The sample consisted of TEMRA CD8+ T cells sorted from blood. Subset here: unstimulated CD8+ CD45RA+ effector memory T cells. The receptor was isolated from a human donor in good health. The CDR3 region is CASSLFLFRDSSYNEQFF. In DNA form, the CDR3 reads TGTGCCAGCAGCTTATTTCTCTTCCGGGACAGCTCCTACAATGAGCAGTTCTTC.